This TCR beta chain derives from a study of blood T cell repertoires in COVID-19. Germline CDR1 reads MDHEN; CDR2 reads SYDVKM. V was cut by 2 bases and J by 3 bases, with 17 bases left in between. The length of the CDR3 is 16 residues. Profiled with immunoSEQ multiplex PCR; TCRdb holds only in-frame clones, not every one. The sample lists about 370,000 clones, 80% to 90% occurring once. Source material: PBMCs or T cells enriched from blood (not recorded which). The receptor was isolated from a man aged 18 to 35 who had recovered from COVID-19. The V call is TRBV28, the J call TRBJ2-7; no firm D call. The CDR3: CASSLRIVRGHYEQYF. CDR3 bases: TGTGCCAGCAGTTTAAGGATCGTTAGAGGCCACTACGAGCAGTACTTC.